One and the same sample provided the 18 T cell receptor beta chains below, sequenced in a study of OX40 agonist ivuxolimab in advanced cancers. Profiling relied on immunoSEQ multiplex PCR, and the TCRdb table lists in-frame clones only, not all of them. In the table there are about 80,000 clones, 85% to 95% of which are singletons. Sequences were derived from CD4+ or CD8+ T cells sorted from blood, sampled in a trial of the OX40 agonist ivuxolimab. The receptors come from an adult with an advanced solid tumor such as melanoma, head and neck, liver or kidney cancer.

CDR3 amino acids: CATSSPGQGARGNQPQHF. For the CDR3, the DNA is TGTGCCACCAGCAGTCCGGGACAGGGGGCGCGTGGCAATCAGCCCCAGCATTTT. The chain employs TRBV15 and TRBJ1-5; TRBD1 matches 12 bases. This CDR3 is 18 amino acids long. Germline assignment: CDR1 LNHNV and CDR2 YYDKDF (reference sequence). V lost 3 bases to trimming and J lost 2 bases; unmatched junction nucleotides: 8.

J is TRBJ2-5 and V is TRBV7-8; D ambiguous. Trimming removed 4 bases at V and 2 bases at J, with 11 bases between. The CDR3 has 14 residues. CDR1 and CDR2 (germline): SGHVS, FQNEAQ. CDR3 protein: CASSYDSGQETQYF. The CDR3 bases are TGTGCCAGCAGCTACGACTCTGGTCAAGAGACCCAGTACTTC.

J is TRBJ2-5 and V is TRBV27; D possibly uses TRBD1 or TRBD2 (5 bases each). CDR3 length equals 13 residues. Between the trimmed V and J ends, which lost 7 bases and 7 bases, there was a span of 16 bases. CDR1 and CDR2 from the germline V gene are MNHEY and SMNVEV (reference sequence). CDR3 coding DNA: TGTGCCAGCAAGGGGATAGGAGGAGCGACCCAGTACTTC. This translates into CASKGIGGATQYF.

The rearrangement links TRBV18 to TRBJ2-1, with TRBD1 identical over 9 bases. The CDR3 has 15 amino acids. V shed 3 bases and J 4 bases; nucleotides not matched to a gene: 4. In germline, CDR1 is KGHSH, CDR2 LQKENI. The CDR3 DNA is TGTGCCAGCTCACCCGACAGGGGGGCATACAATGAGCAGTTCTTC. This gives the protein CASSPDRGAYNEQFF.

The chain carries TRBV27 and TRBJ2-1; 9 nucleotides align to TRBD1. CDR3 size: 17 residues. The V segment lost 6 bases and the J segment 3 bases; nucleotides outside the gene matches: 12. Germline CDR1 MNHEY, CDR2 SMNVEV (reference sequence). The CDR3 is CASRKETGTGFYNEQFF. DNA for the CDR3: TGTGCCAGCAGGAAGGAAACCGGGACAGGGTTCTACAATGAGCAGTTCTTC.

J is TRBJ2-2 and V is TRBV9; TRBD1 aligns across 8 bases. With 6 bases clipped from V and 5 bases from J, the junction kept 6 bases outside the gene matches. CDR1 is SGDLS, CDR2 YYNGEE, per germline. This CDR3 has 14 amino acids. For the CDR3, the DNA is TGTGCCAGCACAGGGGGCGGGTATACCGGGGAGCTGTTTTTT. It codes for CASTGGGYTGELFF. The full variable domain, its missing parts supplied by reference TRBV9 and TRBJ2-2, is DSGVTQTPKHLITATGQRVTLRCSPRSGDLSVYWYQQSLDQGLQFLIQYYNGEERAKGNILERFSAQQFPDLHSELNLSSLELGDSALYFCASTGGGYTGELFFGEGSRLTVL.

In this sample, this clone turned up once. The V gene is TRBV19, the J gene TRBJ2-3; 8 nucleotides match TRBD2. V was clipped by 6 bases and J by 4 bases; unmatched bases: 9. CDR3 length: 15 residues. In germline, CDR1 is LNHDA, CDR2 SQIVND (reference sequence). The CDR3 nucleotides read TGTGCCAGTAGACGGAGCGGGAGTCCCCCAGATACGCAGTATTTT. Translating it yields CASRRSGSPPDTQYF.

V usage is TRBV11-3 and J usage is TRBJ2-2, with 10 bases matching TRBD2. Germline CDR1 SGHNT, CDR2 YENEEA. J gave up 7 bases and V 6 bases, and 14 bases lay outside the gene matches. This CDR3 has 17 residues. CDR3 amino acids: CASRVGGLAGVIGELFF. In DNA form, the CDR3 reads TGTGCCAGCAGAGTAGGAGGGCTAGCGGGAGTAATCGGGGAGCTGTTTTTT. Full variable domain (rest looked up from reference TRBV11-3 and TRBJ2-2): EAGVVQSPRYKIIEKKQPVAFWCNPISGHNTLYWYLQNLGQGPELLIRYENEEAVDDSQLPKDRFSAERLKGVDSTLKIQPAELGDSAVYLCASRVGGLAGVIGELFFGEGSRLTVL.

This chain links TRBV9 with TRBJ2-3; unclear D gene. Germline V CDR1 and CDR2: SGDLS, YYNGEE. The CDR3 sequence is 14 residues long. V dropped 0 bases and J dropped 4 bases, with 9 bases sitting between them. CDR3 coding DNA: TGTGCCAGCAGCGTAGCGTCCTATTCAGATACGCAGTATTTT. Encoded protein: CASSVASYSDTQYF. Variable domain in full (rest from reference TRBV9 and TRBJ2-3): DSGVTQTPKHLITATGQRVTLRCSPRSGDLSVYWYQQSLDQGLQFLIQYYNGEERAKGNILERFSAQQFPDLHSELNLSSLELGDSALYFCASSVASYSDTQYFGPGTRLTVL.

This clone was seen just once. This chain uses TRBV21-1 with TRBJ1-1; the tabulated D call, TRBD1, remains unverified against the DNA. TRBV21-1 is a listed pseudogene. This CDR3 contains 14 residues. The CDR3 protein is CASNRTGCNTEAFF. DNA of the CDR3: TGTGCCAGCAACCGGACAGGTTGTAACACTGAAGCTTTCTTT.

The chain combines TRBV15 with TRBJ2-3; D uncertain. V was trimmed by 1 base and J by 0 bases, leaving 2 bases between them. From germline, CDR1 is LNHNV and CDR2 YYDKDF (reference sequence). This CDR3 region has 13 residues. The CDR3 nucleotides are TGTGCCACCAGCAGAGTTAGCACAGATACGCAGTATTTT. Translating it yields CATSRVSTDTQYF.

This clone was detected only a few times. The chain combines TRBV10-2 with TRBJ2-4; 10 nucleotides line up with TRBD2. The J segment lost 2 bases and the V segment lost 4 bases, leaving 8 bases of the junction unmatched. The CDR3 is 17 residues long. CDR1 is WSHSY, CDR2 SAAADI, per germline. The CDR3 spells CASSGNSGRSTKNIQYF. The CDR3 bases are TGCGCCAGCAGTGGGAATAGCGGGAGGTCAACCAAAAACATTCAGTACTTC.

This chain links TRBV4-1 with TRBJ2-5; 7 bases are a match to TRBD1. With 1 base clipped from V and 1 base from J, the junction kept 6 bases outside the gene matches. Germline V gives CDR1 MGHRA, CDR2 YSYEKL. This CDR3 contains 16 residues. CDR3 region: CASSQAVGTAQETQYF. The CDR3 region has the DNA TGCGCCAGCAGCCAAGCCGTCGGGACAGCCCAAGAGACCCAGTACTTC.

The chain uses TRBV5-4 and TRBJ2-7, with TRBD1 identical over 7 bases. Unmatched junction bases numbered 6, after V lost 4 bases and J lost 2 bases. The CDR3 length is 14 residues. In germline, CDR1 is SGHNT, CDR2 YYREEE (reference sequence). The CDR3 spells CASSDDRVTYEQYF. The CDR3 DNA sequence: TGTGCCAGCAGCGACGACAGGGTAACCTACGAGCAGTACTTC.

The chain carries TRBV7-8 and TRBJ1-1; no firm D call. CDR3 length: 12 residues. CDR1 and CDR2 from the germline V gene are SGHVS and FQNEAQ. The V and J ends lost 1 base and 4 bases respectively, with 4 bases between them. The CDR3 DNA sequence: TGTGCCAGCAGCTTAGGTCCCACTGAAGCTTTCTTT. Translated, it gives CASSLGPTEAFF.

The rearrangement uses TRBV6-5 and TRBJ2-4; D remains ambiguous. This CDR3 is built from 11 residues. Trimming left V 2 bases short and J 7 bases short, with 3 bases between. Germline assignment: CDR1 MNHEY and CDR2 SVGAGI. CDR3 in amino acids: CASSYANIQYF. The CDR3 nucleotides read TGTGCCAGCAGTTACGCCAACATTCAGTACTTC.

This sequence joins TRBV20-1 and TRBJ2-1; the D gene is possibly TRBD2 (5 bases). Trimming removed 5 bases from V and 7 bases from J, with 9 bases in between. CDR1 and CDR2 (germline): DFQATT, SNEGSKA (reference sequence). This CDR3 contains 11 residues. The CDR3 sequence is CSAEGQNEQFF. Written as DNA, the CDR3 is TGCAGTGCTGAGGGTCAAAATGAGCAGTTCTTC.

In its sample, this clone was seen a few times. This chain uses TRBV5-1 with TRBJ2-7, with D unresolved. Germline CDR1 and CDR2: SGHRS and YFSETQ. Trimming took off 0 bases at V and 7 bases at J, with 11 bases between the two ends. The CDR3 runs 13 residues. CDR3 sequence: CASSLAGDGEQYF. CDR3 sequence (DNA): TGCGCCAGCAGCTTGGCTGGGGATGGTGAGCAGTACTTC.